This TCR beta chain was captured by sequencing in a study of blood T cells in healthy people across ages. Isolating PBMCs gave at least 7 million of these cells per sample. Alongside a J-beta primer mix, a sample-barcoded 5' primer served in a second PCR lasting 7 to 11 cycles. Each cDNA molecule was tagged by a template-switch adaptor with 12 random nucleotides. In TCRdb, the 5' RACE reads were re-called with MiXCR into one record per CDR3 protein. The sample yields approximately 760,000 distinct CDR3 sequences, 20% to 25% seen once. This clonotype has just one count. This CDR3 has 14 residues. V lost 6 bases, J lost 2 bases, and 14 bases lay in between. The germline gives CDR1 SGHRS, CDR2 YFSETQ. These same data were also listed under a study on T cells of mothers and their children.

The material sequenced was blood. The chain is built from TRBV5-1 and TRBJ2-5; weak D call: TRBD1 (6 bases). The receptor's source is a boy between 5 and 17 years old in good health. CDR3 sequence (DNA): TGCGCCAGCACCGTGGACAGTCCTCAAGAGACCCAGTACTTC. As protein: CASTVDSPQETQYF.